The sequence of this TCR beta chain was determined in a study of cytomegalovirus exposure and HLA in healthy donors. V shed 6 bases and J 2 bases; nucleotides not matched to a gene: 3. The germline V gene has CDR1 SGHTS and CDR2 YDEGEE. This CDR3 has 13 amino acids. In the PCR, 60 Vbeta and 13 Jbeta primers were used. Generated by immunoSEQ multiplex PCR, the TCRdb table keeps only in-frame clones and is missing some. The profile shows about 97,000 clones, about 79% of them singletons. Study observations and caveats: In a later analysis, DRB1 alleles had the most associated TCRs; HLA-C alleles the fewest. Highly shared variants forming one cluster were likely a sequencing artifact. There were reportedly fewer N-insertions in an Asian-associated ancestry cluster than the approximately 670-donor mean, in a later analysis.

A word on this clone: Its antigen is not identified.

This TCR was sampled from a male donor in good health and CMV-seropositive. Sequencing input: PBMCs. The rearrangement joins TRBV5-8 to TRBJ1-2; 8 bases map to TRBD1. This CDR3 is CASIGQGNYGYTF. The CDR3 nucleotides are TGTGCCAGCATCGGACAGGGAAACTATGGCTACACCTTC.